Listed here is a single T cell receptor (beta chain). Its antigen is as yet unknown. With the 5' RACE reads reprocessed, TCRdb shows one record per CDR3 protein and no DNA. The sample includes 500,000 to 700,000 distinct CDR3 sequences. The data were obtained in a study of T cells expressing NK-cell markers. Points from the study as a whole: About 1.0-8% of CD8+ T cells in over five donors belonged to dominant NKG2C+ clonotypes.

The CDR3 covers 11 residues. CDR1 is DFQATT and CDR2 is SNEGSKA in the germline V gene (reference sequence). The TCR originated in a man younger than 30 in good health. The chain is built from TRBV20-1 and TRBJ2-3. Sequenced: blood T cells: a sorted CD56 or NKG2C T cell subset, CD4+ or CD8+ T cells, or bulk PBMC T cells (not recorded which). The CDR3 spells CRAGFTDTQYF.